Presented here are 19 T cell receptor beta chains from one specimen sequenced in a study of T cells in Graves' hyperthyroidism and ophthalmopathy. TCR beta CDR3 region amplification was performed from RNA transcripts. The study used the HTBI primer set for a first-round RT-PCR of the TCR CDR3. MiXCR, run by TCRdb on the multiplex PCR reads, gives a single entry per CDR3 protein. The table has roughly 570,000 distinct CDR3 sequences, around 45% seen once. Sequenced sample: peripheral blood or thyroid tissue (not recorded which). These receptors all stem from an adult woman with Graves' disease, either hyperthyroidism or ophthalmopathy (not recorded which).

This clonotype was detected only a few times. The chain is built from TRBV29-1 and TRBJ2-7; D is unclear. In germline, CDR1 is SQVTM, CDR2 ANQGSEA. V lost 5 bases to trimming and J lost 5 bases, with 10 bases between them. The CDR3 loop spans 11 amino acids. For the CDR3, the DNA is TGCAGCGTTAGGCGAGCGAACGAGCAGTACTTC. Amino acids: CSVRRANEQYF.

V is TRBV7-9 and J is TRBJ1-6, with D unclear. V was trimmed by 4 bases and J by 11 bases, leaving 9 bases between them. Germline assignment: CDR1 SEHNR and CDR2 FQNEAQ (reference sequence). The CDR3 extends over 12 amino acids. CDR3 region: CASSSDFPPLHF. CDR3 bases: TGTGCCAGCAGCTCTGACTTTCCACCCCTCCACTTT. Full variable domain (missing parts from reference TRBV7-9 and TRBJ1-6): DTGVSQNPRHKITKRGQNVTFRCDPISEHNRLYWYRQTLGQGPEFLTYFQNEAQLEKSRLLSDRFSAERPKGSFSTLEIQRTEQGDSAMYLCASSSDFPPLHFGNGTRLTVT.

On this clonotype itself: This sequence may be a read error, since a much larger clone differs from it by one base. V usage is TRBV7-9 and J usage is TRBJ1-1; no clear D. Germline CDR1 reads SEHNR; CDR2 reads FQNEAQ (reference sequence). The CDR3 spans 11 residues. Trimming took 5 bases from V and 8 from J, leaving 9 bases between them. The DNA of the CDR3 is TGTGCCAGCAGCCTCCCGCTCGAAGCTTTCTTT. It translates to CASSLPLEAFF.

The rearrangement joins TRBV26 to TRBJ2-7; the table's D call of TRBD2 was not tested on the DNA. TRBV26 is a pseudogene locus. The CDR3 runs to 14 residues. CDR3 sequence reads: CASSSPGGSREQYF. The CDR3 coding sequence is TGTGCCAGCAGTTCCCCCGGCGGGAGTCGGGAGCAGTACTTC.

To note about this clonotype: Just one base apart from a much larger clone, this may be a read error. The chain has TRBV7-9 and TRBJ1-5; possible D gene TRBD1, 5 bases. CDR3 length: 12 amino acids. From germline, CDR1 is SEHNR and CDR2 FQNEAQ (reference sequence). V was clipped by 11 bases and J by 6 bases, with 14 bases between them. The CDR3, as DNA: TGTGCCGACAGCTTATTTACTCAGCCCCAGCATTTT. It is translated as CADSLFTQPQHF.

This clonotype has only a few counts. This rearrangement joins TRBV29-1 to TRBJ1-6; D call uncertain. The CDR3 has 13 amino acids. Trimming pared 7 bases from V and 7 bases from J, leaving 14 bases between. CDR1 and CDR2 (germline): SQVTM, ANQGSEA. The CDR3 DNA reads TGCAGCGCCGCTGCGACGGGCAATTCACCCCTCCACTTT. Its protein is CSAAATGNSPLHF.

A few counts support this clonotype. The chain joins TRBV24-1 to TRBJ1-2; D perhaps matches TRBD1 (5 bases). V lost 3 bases to trimming and J lost 7 bases, with 17 bases between them. Per the germline V gene, CDR1 is KGHDR and CDR2 is SFDVKD. The CDR3 is made up of 15 amino acids. CDR3 sequence: CATSDNAAGVFGYTF. The CDR3 coding sequence is TGTGCCACCAGTGATAATGCCGCGGGGGTCTTTGGCTACACCTTC.

In this sample, this clonotype turned up many times. The chain combines TRBV20-1 with TRBJ1-1; TRBD1 matches 9 bases. Germline V lookup: CDR1 DFQATT, CDR2 SNEGSKA (reference sequence). This CDR3 has 16 amino acids. With 0 bases clipped from V and 1 base from J, the junction kept 6 bases outside the gene matches. This CDR3 is CSARDHWGQGNTEAFF. The CDR3 nucleotides read TGCAGTGCTAGAGATCATTGGGGACAGGGGAACACTGAAGCTTTCTTT.

The rearrangement uses TRBV15 and TRBJ1-2; the D is unclear. CDR1 LNHNV and CDR2 YYDKDF come from the germline V gene (reference sequence). The CDR3 spans 14 residues. V lost 1 base, J lost 3 bases, and 9 bases lay in between. The CDR3: CATSRGVEHYGYTF. DNA for the CDR3: TGTGCCACCAGCAGAGGGGTGGAACACTATGGCTACACCTTC.

V gene TRBV7-2 combines with J gene TRBJ1-2; 10 nucleotides agree with TRBD1. Germline CDR1 SGHTA, CDR2 FQGNSA. Trimming took 5 bases from V and 3 from J; bases not matched to a gene: 9. The CDR3 loop spans 16 amino acids. The CDR3 nucleotides are TGTGCCAGCAGCCTGCGACAGGGGGCGCTGGACTATGGCTACACCTTC. Protein sequence: CASSLRQGALDYGYTF.

The V gene is TRBV10-3, the J gene TRBJ1-1; 9 nucleotides align to TRBD1. The CDR3 spans 16 residues. Germline loops: CDR1 ENHRY, CDR2 SYGVKD. V lost 3 bases, J lost 2 bases, and 7 bases stayed unmatched. The CDR3 reads CAISETGTGSNTEAFF. The CDR3 DNA sequence: TGTGCCATCAGTGAAACCGGGACAGGGTCTAACACTGAAGCTTTCTTT.

Many counts were recorded for this clonotype. The chain carries TRBV24-1 and TRBJ1-5; TRBD1 matches 8 bases. From germline, CDR1 is KGHDR and CDR2 SFDVKD. The ends lost 4 bases at V and 4 bases at J; junction bases unmatched: 5. The CDR3 length is 15 residues. The CDR3 region is CATSDTRTGNQPQHF. CDR3 coding DNA: TGTGCCACCAGTGACACCCGGACAGGGAATCAGCCCCAGCATTTT.

With regard to this clonotype: The CDR3 ends on some other residue instead of the conserved phenylalanine or tryptophan, so this is likely a read error. The DNA is left out, because the CDR3 cannot be placed on it with certainty; the CDR3 is given as TCRdb lists it. The V call is TRBV2, the J call TRBJ2-5; the D call in the table, TRBD2, was not verified against the DNA. Germline CDR1 reads SNHLY; CDR2 reads FYNNEI. The CDR3 is 12 amino acids long, termini counted. The CDR3 spells CASNYALGPPNI.

The chain combines TRBV7-2 with TRBJ1-2; weak D call: TRBD1 (6 bases). The V and J ends lost 1 base and 4 bases respectively, with 16 bases between them. This CDR3 is built from 16 residues. Germline lookup yields CDR1 SGHTA and CDR2 FQGNSA. The DNA for the CDR3 is TGTGCCAGCAGCTTAGGTTCGGGGGGCGCGGGCTATGGCTACACCTTC. Encoded protein: CASSLGSGGAGYGYTF. The whole variable domain, remainder taken from reference TRBV7-2 and TRBJ1-2, is GAGVSQSPSNKVTEKGKDVELRCDPISGHTALYWYRQSLGQGLEFLIYFQGNSAPDKSGLPSDRFSAERTGGSVSTLTIQRTQQEDSAVYLCASSLGSGGAGYGYTFGSGTRLTVV.

Turning to this clonotype: An end of the junction differs from the germline gene, which may be a read error. V and J are TRBV3-1 and TRBJ1-3; tentative D call: TRBD1 (5 bases). The CDR3 is made up of 16 amino acids. Germline assignment: CDR1 LGHDT and CDR2 YNNKEL (reference sequence). The CDR3 DNA reads as TGTGCCAGCAGCCAAGTAGGGACCTTCTCTGGAAACACCGTATATTTT. It yields the protein CASSQVGTFSGNTVYF.

This clonotype has ten or more counts. This rearrangement joins TRBV5-1 to TRBJ2-5; D is unclear. The V end lost 0 bases, the J end lost 2 bases, and 11 bases lay between the germline ends. Germline assignment: CDR1 SGHRS and CDR2 YFSETQ. This CDR3 is 15 amino acids long. In DNA form, the CDR3 reads TGCGCCAGCAGCTTGGAAGCTCCCGATCAAGAGACCCAGTACTTC. This translates into CASSLEAPDQETQYF.

The chain is built from TRBV7-8 and TRBJ1-5, with TRBD1 matching over 10 bases. Germline trimming cut 2 bases from V and 7 bases from J; bases unmatched to any gene: 5. Germline V gene sequence: CDR1 SGHVS, CDR2 FQNEAQ. There are 15 residues in the CDR3. The CDR3 bases are TGTGCCAGCAGCTTAAGACAGGGGGCTAGACAGCCCCAGCATTTT. Its protein is CASSLRQGARQPQHF.

The table lists this clonotype with many counts. V usage is TRBV6-1 and J usage is TRBJ1-3; D unresolved. V lost 6 bases, J lost 4 bases, and 10 bases lay in between. The germline CDR1 and CDR2 sequences are MNHNS and SASEGT. The CDR3 runs 13 residues. The CDR3 DNA reads as TGTGCCAGCAGCCCTACCCGAGGAAACACCATATATTTT. Translation: CASSPTRGNTIYF.

Ten or more counts support this clonotype. The chain is built from TRBV4-1 and TRBJ1-2, with a weak D call TRBD1 (5 bases). The germline V gene has CDR1 MGHRA and CDR2 YSYEKL. CDR3 length equals 16 residues. V gave up 4 bases and J gave up 8 bases, with 23 bases separating them. CDR3 in amino acids: CASSPTQGPPRRGYTF. Here the CDR3 DNA reads TGCGCCAGCAGCCCTACCCAGGGACCGCCCCGGCGGGGCTACACCTTC.